Listed below are T cell receptor beta chains from one sample, sequenced in a study of cytomegalovirus exposure and HLA in healthy donors. Libraries were prepared by immunoSEQ multiplex PCR; TCRdb keeps only in-frame clonotypes and omits some of them. The data contain about 160,000 clones, 75% to 90% of them singletons. The specimen sequenced was PBMCs. The receptors were gathered from a boy between 2 and 10 years old in good health and CMV-seronegative. Both conserved end residues are part of each CDR3. Fields, in order: clone size, D gene, V gene, J gene, CDR3 protein, CDR3 DNA. D genes are given only for firm matches. For some rows the clone size is stated as once, few or many, or as a class when expanded; others skip it.

NA,TRBD2,TRBV7-2,TRBJ2-1,CASSQQGTSGRAMDNEQFF,TGTGCCAGCAGCCAACAGGGGACTAGCGGGAGGGCCATGGACAATGAGCAGTTCTTC
NA,NA,TRBV27,TRBJ2-7,CASSLSAYSGEEPYEQYF,TGTGCCAGCAGTTTATCCGCGTACTCGGGGGAGGAGCCCTACGAGCAGTACTTC
few,TRBD2,TRBV5-4,TRBJ2-3,CASSSPGTTTDTQYF,TGTGCCAGCAGCTCGCCAGGGACTACCACAGATACGCAGTATTTT
once,TRBD2,TRBV5-1,TRBJ2-5,CASRDSGTSETQYF,TGCGCCAGCAGGGATAGCGGGACGTCAGAGACCCAGTACTTC
NA,NA,TRBV6-5,TRBJ1-1,CASSSHSLNTEAFF,TGTGCCAGCAGTTCACACAGTTTGAACACTGAAGCTTTCTTT
NA,NA,TRBV9,TRBJ1-2,CASSVLAGNGYTF,TGTGCCAGCAGCGTATTGGCAGGGAATGGCTACACCTTC
NA,TRBD2,TRBV6-5,TRBJ2-3,CASSFLRTSGRDTQYF,TGTGCCAGCAGTTTCTTACGGACTAGCGGGAGAGATACGCAGTATTTT
NA,NA,TRBV19,TRBJ2-3,CASSIYGGRGTDTQYF,TGTGCCAGTAGTATCTACGGGGGGCGGGGCACAGATACGCAGTATTTT
NA,NA,TRBV9,TRBJ1-3,CASSVSSDRTGNTIYF,TGTGCCAGCAGCGTATCCTCCGACAGGACTGGAAACACCATATATTTT
NA,TRBD1,TRBV18,TRBJ2-7,CASSPGQGFHEQYF,TGTGCCAGCTCACCGGGACAGGGGTTCCACGAGCAGTACTTC
NA,NA,TRBV5-1,TRBJ1-3,CASSLDPGPSSGNTIYF,TGCGCCAGCAGCTTGGATCCAGGGCCGAGCTCTGGAAACACCATATATTTT
NA,TRBD1,TRBV9,TRBJ2-1,CASSRRGTGMNNEQFF,TGTGCCAGCAGCAGACGAGGGACAGGAATGAACAATGAGCAGTTCTTC
NA,TRBD2,TRBV19,TRBJ2-3,CASSIRTSGGLTDTQYF,TGTGCCAGTAGTATCCGTACTAGCGGGGGGCTCACAGATACGCAGTATTTT
NA,TRBD1,TRBV5-6,TRBJ1-1,CASSFDGPQGAFTEAFF,TGTGCCAGCAGTTTCGATGGACCACAGGGGGCTTTTACTGAAGCTTTCTTT
NA,TRBD1,TRBV29-1,TRBJ1-6,CSATGGLDSPLHF,TGCAGCGCCACAGGGGGCTTGGATTCACCCCTCCACTTT
NA,NA,TRBV7-9,TRBJ1-2,CASSRQVYGYTF,TGTGCCAGCAGCCGACAGGTTTATGGCTACACCTTC
NA,TRBD2,TRBV5-6,TRBJ2-1,CASSLAGGLYNEQFF,TGTGCCAGCAGCTTAGCGGGGGGGCTTTACAATGAGCAGTTCTTC
NA,TRBD1,TRBV19,TRBJ1-2,CASRGHRDRGPWGYGYTF,TGTGCCAGTAGAGGCCACCGGGACAGGGGCCCCTGGGGTTATGGCTACACCTTC
NA,TRBD2,TRBV7-9,TRBJ2-2,CASRREGADTGELFF,TGTGCCAGCAGGCGGGAGGGGGCGGACACCGGGGAGCTGTTTTTT
NA,NA,TRBV5-6,TRBJ2-5,CASSYGARGGIQETQYF,TGTGCCAGCAGCTATGGGGCTAGAGGGGGTATCCAAGAGACCCAGTACTTC
NA,TRBD1,TRBV2,TRBJ1-4,CASREVQGGATNEKLFF,TGTGCCAGCAGGGAAGTACAGGGGGGTGCAACTAATGAAAAACTGTTTTTT
NA,TRBD2,TRBV6-5,TRBJ2-5,CASSYSEAGAKETQYF,TGTGCCAGCAGTTACTCCGAAGCGGGAGCAAAAGAGACCCAGTACTTC
NA,NA,TRBV29-1,TRBJ2-2,CSVGDTGELFF,TGCAGCGTTGGAGACACCGGGGAGCTGTTTTTT
NA,NA,TRBV6-5,TRBJ1-6,CASSNSRPLPLHF,TGTGCCAGCAGCAACAGTCGTCCACTCCCCCTCCACTTT
NA,NA,TRBV6-5,TRBJ2-7,CASSLGTTYEQYF,TGTGCCAGCAGTCTTGGGACAACCTACGAGCAGTACTTC
NA,TRBD1,TRBV5-1,TRBJ1-2,CASSLGAGGQGIGYTF,TGCGCCAGCAGCTTGGGAGCCGGGGGACAGGGGATTGGCTACACCTTC
NA,TRBD1,TRBV19,TRBJ1-5,CASSQRQGLNQPQHF,TGTGCCAGTAGCCAACGACAGGGGCTAAATCAGCCCCAGCATTTT
NA,TRBD2,TRBV7-9,TRBJ2-1,CASSLLISGGYNEQFF,TGTGCCAGCAGCCTTTTAATTAGCGGGGGATACAATGAGCAGTTCTTC
NA,TRBD2,TRBV7-9,TRBJ2-7,CASSLATSGSAYEQYF,TGTGCCAGCAGCTTAGCGACTAGCGGGAGCGCGTACGAGCAGTACTTC
NA,NA,TRBV9,TRBJ2-3,CASSVQSGDTQYF,TGTGCCAGCAGCGTACAGTCGGGAGATACGCAGTATTTT
NA,NA,TRBV9,TRBJ2-2,CASKGPATGELFF,TGTGCCAGCAAGGGGCCAGCCACCGGGGAGCTGTTTTTT
NA,TRBD1,TRBV9,TRBJ1-3,CASSVGPGGTSGNTIYF,TGTGCCAGCAGCGTAGGGCCAGGGGGGACCTCTGGAAACACCATATATTTT
NA,TRBD1,TRBV19,TRBJ1-5,CASSQDRGNQPQHF,TGTGCCAGTAGCCAGGACAGGGGCAATCAGCCCCAGCATTTT
NA,NA,TRBV12-5,TRBJ2-1,CASGLVILRRDSYNEQFF,TGTGCTAGTGGTTTGGTAATACTGAGGAGGGACTCCTACAATGAGCAGTTCTTC
few,NA,TRBV7-8,TRBJ2-7,CASSSSDSLSYEQYF,TGTGCCAGCAGCAGTTCAGACAGTCTGTCCTACGAGCAGTACTTC
few,TRBD1,TRBV30,TRBJ2-6,CAWRQGASQSGANVLTF,TGTGCCTGGAGGCAGGGGGCGTCTCAATCTGGGGCCAACGTCCTGACTTTC
NA,NA,TRBV5-4,TRBJ2-3,CASSSGLRSDTQYF,TGTGCCAGCAGCTCAGGACTGCGGTCCGATACGCAGTATTTT
once,NA,TRBV6-1,TRBJ1-1,CASSESTAWGTEAFF,TGTGCCAGCAGTGAATCGACAGCCTGGGGCACTGAAGCTTTCTTT
NA,TRBD1,TRBV6-5,TRBJ1-2,CASSPDRDYGYTF,TGTGCCAGCAGCCCCGACAGGGACTATGGCTACACCTTC
NA,TRBD1,TRBV2,TRBJ2-4,CASSLTGAENIQYF,TGTGCCAGCAGCTTAACAGGGGCTGAAAACATTCAGTACTTC
NA,NA,TRBV5-1,TRBJ2-5,CASSLGTSQETQYF,TGCGCCAGCAGCTTGGGGACATCACAAGAGACCCAGTACTTC
once,TRBD1,TRBV2,TRBJ1-1,CASSEFRGDRGGAEAFF,TGTGCCAGCAGTGAATTTCGAGGTGACAGGGGTGGTGCCGAAGCTTTCTTT
NA,TRBD1,TRBV29-1,TRBJ2-7,CSVPGQGAYEQYF,TGCAGCGTGCCGGGACAGGGGGCCTACGAGCAGTACTTC
NA,NA,TRBV19,TRBJ2-3,CASRRQEGTDTQYF,TGTGCCAGTAGAAGACAGGAGGGCACAGATACGCAGTATTTT
NA,NA,TRBV7-6,TRBJ1-1,CASSTDSNTEAFF,TGTGCCAGCAGCACGGACAGTAACACTGAAGCTTTCTTT
NA,NA,TRBV18,TRBJ2-1,CASSPRPGGNQYEQFF,TGTGCCAGCTCACCCAGACCTGGCGGGAATCAGTATGAGCAGTTCTTC
NA,TRBD1,TRBV23-1,TRBJ1-3,CASSQVSARDRAYSSGNTIYF,TGCGCCAGCAGTCAAGTTAGCGCCCGGGACAGGGCGTATTCCTCTGGAAACACCATATATTTT
NA,TRBD2,TRBV11-1,TRBJ2-7,CASSLFFGREQGNEQYF,TGTGCCAGCAGCTTATTCTTCGGGCGGGAGCAGGGTAACGAGCAGTACTTC
NA,NA,TRBV30,TRBJ1-6,CAWDPRSGPLHF,TGTGCCTGGGACCCGAGGTCGGGACCCCTCCACTTT
NA,TRBD1,TRBV25-1,TRBJ2-7,CASSESGFWGQGGEQYF,TGTGCCAGCAGTGAATCAGGCTTTTGGGGACAGGGCGGGGAGCAGTACTTC
NA,NA,TRBV18,TRBJ2-1,CASSPQLHNEQFF,TGTGCCAGCTCACCACAGCTCCACAATGAGCAGTTCTTC